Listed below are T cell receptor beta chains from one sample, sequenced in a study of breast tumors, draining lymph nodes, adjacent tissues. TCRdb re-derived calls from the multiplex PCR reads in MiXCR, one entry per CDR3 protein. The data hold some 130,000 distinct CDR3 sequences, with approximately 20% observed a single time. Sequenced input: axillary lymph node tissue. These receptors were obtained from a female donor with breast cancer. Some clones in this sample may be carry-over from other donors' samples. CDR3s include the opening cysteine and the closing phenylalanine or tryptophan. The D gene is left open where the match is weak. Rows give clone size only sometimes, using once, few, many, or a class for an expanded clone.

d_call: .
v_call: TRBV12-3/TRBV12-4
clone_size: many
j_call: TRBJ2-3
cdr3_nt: TGTGCCAGCAGCCCGAGACTATCTAGCACAGATACGCAGTATTTT
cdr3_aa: CASSPRLSSTDTQYF

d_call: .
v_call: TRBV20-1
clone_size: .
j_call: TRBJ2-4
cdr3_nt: TGCAGTGCTAGAGCCCGGACAAGCAATGAGTACTTC
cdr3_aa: CSARARTSNEYF

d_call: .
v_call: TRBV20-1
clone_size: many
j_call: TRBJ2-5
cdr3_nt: TGCAGTGCTAGACCCCCCCGCGACGGGCTATGGGAGACCCAGTACTTC
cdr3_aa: CSARPPRDGLWETQYF

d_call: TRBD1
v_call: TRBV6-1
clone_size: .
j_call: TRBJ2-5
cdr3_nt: TGTGCCAGCAATTATGACAGGGTCCAAGAGACCCAGTACTTC
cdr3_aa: CASNYDRVQETQYF

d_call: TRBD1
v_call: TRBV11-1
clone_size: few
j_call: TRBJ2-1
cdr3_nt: TGTGCCAGCAGCTTAGCGCTTGGGGACAGGGGAAGCAATGAGCAGTTCTTC
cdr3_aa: CASSLALGDRGSNEQFF

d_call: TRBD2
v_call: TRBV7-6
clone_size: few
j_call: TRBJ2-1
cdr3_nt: TGTGCCAGCAGCCTTCTATCTAGCGGGATCGGGTGGAGAGATGAGCAGTTCTTC
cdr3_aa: CASSLLSSGIGWRDEQFF

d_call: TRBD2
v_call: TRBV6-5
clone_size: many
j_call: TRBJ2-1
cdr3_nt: TGTGCCAGCAGGAGCCTAGCGGGAGCCTTTTTGGCTAATGAGCAGTTCTTC
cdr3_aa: CASRSLAGAFLANEQFF

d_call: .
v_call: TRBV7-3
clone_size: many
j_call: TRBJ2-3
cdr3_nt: TGTGCCAGCAGCTTGGGTCCGGAGTTTACGGGCGATACGCAGTATTTT
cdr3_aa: CASSLGPEFTGDTQYF

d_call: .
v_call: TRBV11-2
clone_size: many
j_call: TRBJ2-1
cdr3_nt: TGTGCCAGCAGCCGTGACGGGGGAGGACCCTACAATGAGCAGTTCTTC
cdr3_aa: CASSRDGGGPYNEQFF

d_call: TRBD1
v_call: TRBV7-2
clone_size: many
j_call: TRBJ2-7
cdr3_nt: TGTGCCAGCAGCTTACGACAGGGAGCCCACGAGCAGTACTTC
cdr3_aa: CASSLRQGAHEQYF

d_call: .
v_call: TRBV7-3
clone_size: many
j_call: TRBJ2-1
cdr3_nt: TGTGCCAGCAGTGGGGCAGCGGACAATGAGCAGTTCTTC
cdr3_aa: CASSGAADNEQFF

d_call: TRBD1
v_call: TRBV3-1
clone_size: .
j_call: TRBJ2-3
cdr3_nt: TGTGTCAGCAGCCAAGCCCCAGGGGGACGCACAGATACGCAGTATTTT
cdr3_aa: CVSSQAPGGRTDTQYF

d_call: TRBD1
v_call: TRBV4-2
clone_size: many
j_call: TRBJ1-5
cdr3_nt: TGTGCCAGCAGCCAACAGGACAGGGGCAATCAGCCCCAGCATTTT
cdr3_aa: CASSQQDRGNQPQHF

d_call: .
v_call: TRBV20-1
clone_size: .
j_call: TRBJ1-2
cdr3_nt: TGCAGTGCTAGAGATAAGAATGCAGGGTCCTATGGCTACACCTTC
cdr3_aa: CSARDKNAGSYGYTF